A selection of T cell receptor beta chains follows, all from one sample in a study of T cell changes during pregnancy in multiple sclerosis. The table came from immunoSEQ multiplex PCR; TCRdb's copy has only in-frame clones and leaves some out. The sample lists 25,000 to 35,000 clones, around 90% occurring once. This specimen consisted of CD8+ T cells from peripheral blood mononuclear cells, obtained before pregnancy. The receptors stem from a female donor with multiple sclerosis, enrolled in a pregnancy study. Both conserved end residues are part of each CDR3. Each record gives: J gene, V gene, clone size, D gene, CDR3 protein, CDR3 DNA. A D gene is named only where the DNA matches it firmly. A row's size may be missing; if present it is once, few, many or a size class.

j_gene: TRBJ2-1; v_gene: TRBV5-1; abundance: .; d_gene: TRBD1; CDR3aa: CASSPDRPSYNEQFF; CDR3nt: TGCGCCAGCAGCCCGGACAGGCCAAGCTACAATGAGCAGTTCTTC
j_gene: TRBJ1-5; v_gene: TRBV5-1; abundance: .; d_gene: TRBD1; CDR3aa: CASSPSAATGGNQPQHF; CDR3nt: TGCGCCAGCAGCCCTTCCGCCGCGACAGGGGGAAATCAGCCCCAGCATTTT
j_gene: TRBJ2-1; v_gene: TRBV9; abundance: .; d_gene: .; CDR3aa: CASSVDVAGSSYNEQFF; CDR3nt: TGTGCCAGCAGCGTAGACGTAGCCGGGAGCTCCTACAATGAGCAGTTCTTC
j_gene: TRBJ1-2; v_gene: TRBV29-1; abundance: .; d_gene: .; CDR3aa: CSVEYTGGYTF; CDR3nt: TGCAGCGTTGAATACACGGGGGGCTACACCTTC
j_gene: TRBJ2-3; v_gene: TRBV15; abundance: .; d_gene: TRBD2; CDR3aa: CATSFTSGGGDTQYF; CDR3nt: TGTGCCACCAGCTTTACTAGCGGGGGAGGAGATACGCAGTATTTT
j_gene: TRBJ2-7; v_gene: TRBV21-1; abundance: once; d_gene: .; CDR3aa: CASSKVVMGEGVPHEQYF; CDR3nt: TGTGCCAGCAGCAAAGTAGTCATGGGGGAGGGCGTCCCCCACGAGCAGTACTTC
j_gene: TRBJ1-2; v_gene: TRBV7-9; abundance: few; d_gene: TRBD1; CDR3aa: CASSPDRVSFVDGYTF; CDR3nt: TGTGCCAGCAGCCCAGACAGGGTTAGTTTTGTGGATGGCTACACCTTC
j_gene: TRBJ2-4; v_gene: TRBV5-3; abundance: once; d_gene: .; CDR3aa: CARSFLTSGRAKNIQYF; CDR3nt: TGTGCCAGAAGCTTTCTTACAAGCGGGCGTGCCAAAAACATTCAGTACTTC
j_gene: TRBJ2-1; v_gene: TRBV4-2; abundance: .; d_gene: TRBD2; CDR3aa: CASSQGTSGSYNEQFF; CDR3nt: TGTGCCAGCAGCCAAGGCACTAGCGGGAGTTACAATGAGCAGTTCTTC
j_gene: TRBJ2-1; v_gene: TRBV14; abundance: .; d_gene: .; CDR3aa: CASSQRWYNEQFF; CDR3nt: TGTGCCAGCAGCCAACGGTGGTACAATGAGCAGTTCTTC
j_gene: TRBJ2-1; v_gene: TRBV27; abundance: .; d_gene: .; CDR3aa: CASSLSQGNSYNEQFF; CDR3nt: TGTGCCAGCAGCCTGTCCCAGGGGAACTCCTACAATGAGCAGTTCTTC
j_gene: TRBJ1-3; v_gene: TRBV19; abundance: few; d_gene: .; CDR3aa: CASSIGTGNTIYF; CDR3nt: TGTGCCAGTAGCATTGGCACTGGAAACACCATATATTTT
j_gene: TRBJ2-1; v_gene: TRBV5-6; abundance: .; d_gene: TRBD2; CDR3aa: CASSLGGTSWNEQFF; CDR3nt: TGTGCCAGCAGCTTAGGAGGGACTAGCTGGAATGAGCAGTTCTTC
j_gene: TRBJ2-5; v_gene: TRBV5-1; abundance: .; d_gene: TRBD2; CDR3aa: CASSLEGGPQETQYF; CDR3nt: TGCGCCAGCAGCTTGGAGGGAGGGCCTCAAGAGACCCAGTACTTC
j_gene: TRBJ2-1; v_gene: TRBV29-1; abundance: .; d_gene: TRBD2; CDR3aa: CSVGGLAGGNEQFF; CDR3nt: TGCAGCGTTGGAGGACTAGCGGGAGGCAATGAGCAGTTCTTC
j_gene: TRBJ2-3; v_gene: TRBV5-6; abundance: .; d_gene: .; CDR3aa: CASSLVSATDTQYF; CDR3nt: TGTGCCAGCAGCTTGGTATCAGCGACAGATACGCAGTATTTT
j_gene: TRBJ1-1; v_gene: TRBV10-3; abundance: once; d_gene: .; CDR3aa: CAISGGRVMGTEAFF; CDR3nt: TGTGCCATCAGTGGGGGCAGGGTGATGGGCACTGAAGCTTTCTTT
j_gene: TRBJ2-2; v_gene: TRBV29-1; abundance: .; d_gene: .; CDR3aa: CSVGRSNTGELFF; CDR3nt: TGCAGCGTTGGCAGGTCGAACACCGGGGAGCTGTTTTTT
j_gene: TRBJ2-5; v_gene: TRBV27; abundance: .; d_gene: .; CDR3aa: CASSLSWGFRQETQYF; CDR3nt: TGTGCCAGCAGTTTATCCTGGGGCTTCCGGCAAGAGACCCAGTACTTC
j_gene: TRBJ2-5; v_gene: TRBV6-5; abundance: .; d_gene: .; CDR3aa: CASSYGRGIETQYF; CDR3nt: TGTGCCAGCAGTTACGGCAGGGGAATTGAGACCCAGTACTTC
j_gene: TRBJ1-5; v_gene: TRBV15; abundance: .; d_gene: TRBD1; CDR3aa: CATSRDRQGQPQHF; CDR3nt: TGTGCCACCAGCAGAGATAGACAGGGCCAGCCCCAGCATTTT
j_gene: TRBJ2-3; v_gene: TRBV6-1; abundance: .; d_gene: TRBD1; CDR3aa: CASSEGTGGGDTQYF; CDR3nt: TGTGCCAGCAGTGAAGGGACAGGGGGGGGAGATACGCAGTATTTT
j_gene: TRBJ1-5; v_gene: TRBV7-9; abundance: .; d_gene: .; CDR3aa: CASSPREGVQPQHF; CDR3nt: TGTGCCAGCAGCCCGAGGGAGGGGGTTCAGCCCCAGCATTTT
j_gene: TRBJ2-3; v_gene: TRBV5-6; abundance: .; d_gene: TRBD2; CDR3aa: CASSFWTSGRAGDTQYF; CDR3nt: TGTGCCAGCAGCTTTTGGACTAGCGGGAGGGCCGGAGATACGCAGTATTTT
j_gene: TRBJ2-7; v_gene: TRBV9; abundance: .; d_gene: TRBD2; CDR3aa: CASSPSRGLYEQYF; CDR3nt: TGTGCCAGCAGCCCCTCCCGGGGACTATACGAGCAGTACTTC
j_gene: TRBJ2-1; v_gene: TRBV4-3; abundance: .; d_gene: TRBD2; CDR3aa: CASSQVPVVAGANEQFF; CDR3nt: TGCGCCAGCAGCCAAGTTCCGGTGGTAGCGGGAGCAAATGAGCAGTTCTTC
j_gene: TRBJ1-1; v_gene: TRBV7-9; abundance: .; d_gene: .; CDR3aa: CASSFSYRTDQNTEAFF; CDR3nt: TGTGCCAGCAGCTTTTCGTACAGGACCGACCAGAACACTGAAGCTTTCTTT
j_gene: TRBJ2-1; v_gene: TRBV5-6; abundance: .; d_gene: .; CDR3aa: CASTDLYNEQFF; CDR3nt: TGTGCCAGCACCGACTTATACAATGAGCAGTTCTTC
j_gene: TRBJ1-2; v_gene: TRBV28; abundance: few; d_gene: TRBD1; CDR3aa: CASSFGWDSNYGYTF; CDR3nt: TGTGCCAGCAGTTTCGGTTGGGACAGTAACTATGGCTACACCTTC
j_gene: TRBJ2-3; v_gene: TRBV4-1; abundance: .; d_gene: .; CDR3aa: CASSQERAARAVDTQYF; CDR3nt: TGCGCCAGCAGCCAAGAGAGAGCGGCCCGGGCAGTAGATACGCAGTATTTT
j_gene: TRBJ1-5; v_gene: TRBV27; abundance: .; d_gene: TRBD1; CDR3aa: CASSLVGGVSNQPQHF; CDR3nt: TGTGCCAGCAGTTTAGTAGGGGGCGTAAGCAATCAGCCCCAGCATTTT
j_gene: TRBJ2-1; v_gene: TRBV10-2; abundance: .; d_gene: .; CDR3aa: CASSARSSYNEQFF; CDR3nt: TGCGCCAGCAGTGCGAGGAGCTCCTACAATGAGCAGTTCTTC
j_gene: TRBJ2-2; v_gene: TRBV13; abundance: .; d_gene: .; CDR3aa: CASSLFIPGTGELFF; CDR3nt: TGTGCCAGCAGCTTATTTATCCCGGGGACCGGGGAGCTGTTTTTT